The next 32 T cell receptor beta chains were all read from a single sample in a study of T cell changes during pregnancy in multiple sclerosis. Some clones are missing from TCRdb's copy, which holds only in-frame ones; the method was immunoSEQ multiplex PCR. The table has 60,000 to 85,000 clones, 90% to 95% seen once. Sequences were derived from peripheral blood, sampled in the third trimester of pregnancy. The origin of the receptors is a female donor with multiple sclerosis, enrolled in a pregnancy study.

The chain joins TRBV11-2 to TRBJ2-1; 9 bases match TRBD2. Germline trimming cut 3 bases from V and 4 bases from J; bases unmatched to any gene: 7. The germline V gene has CDR1 SGHAT and CDR2 FQNNGV. This CDR3 is built from 16 residues. CDR3 coding DNA: TGTGCCAGCAGCTTCATAGCGGGGGCCGCGTACAATGAGCAGTTCTTC. Its translation is CASSFIAGAAYNEQFF. The full variable domain, completed using reference TRBV11-2 and TRBJ2-1, is EAGVAQSPRYKIIEKRQSVAFWCNPISGHATLYWYQQILGQGPKLLIQFQNNGVVDDSQLPKDRFSAERLKGVDSTLKIQPAKLEDSAVYLCASSFIAGAAYNEQFFGPGTRLTVL.

The chain recombines TRBV5-4 with TRBJ2-3; the match to TRBD2 covers 9 bases. Trimming cost V 4 bases and J 4 bases; bases outside gene matches: 22. The CDR3 loop spans 20 amino acids. Per the germline V gene, CDR1 is SGHNT and CDR2 is YYREEE (reference sequence). The CDR3 sequence: CASSGGEGVSRGGPPDTQYF. The CDR3 region has the DNA TGTGCCAGCAGCGGCGGGGAGGGGGTCTCGCGGGGGGGCCCCCCAGATACGCAGTATTTT.

V gene TRBV10-3 combines with J gene TRBJ1-6; 9 positions match TRBD1. Germline V CDR1 and CDR2: ENHRY, SYGVKD. V gave up 4 bases and J gave up 10 bases; unmatched junction bases: 17. The CDR3 covers 18 residues. CDR3: CAISVGTLTGGFLSPLHF. In DNA form, the CDR3 reads TGTGCCATCAGTGTGGGGACTTTGACAGGGGGTTTTCTCTCACCCCTCCACTTT.

This chain links TRBV6-5 with TRBJ2-7, with D maybe TRBD2 (5 bases). The length of the CDR3 is 16 residues. V lost 4 bases to trimming and J lost 3 bases, with 19 bases between them. Germline V gene lookup returns CDR1 MNHEY and CDR2 SVGAGI. CDR3 protein: CASSSLSGGDFYEQYF. The DNA of the CDR3 is TGTGCCAGCAGTTCCCTCAGCGGAGGTGATTTCTACGAGCAGTACTTC.

The gene calls are TRBV27 and TRBJ1-1; TRBD1 aligns across 9 bases. The V and J ends lost 4 bases and 1 base, in that order; junction bases with no gene match: 4. Germline lookup yields CDR1 MNHEY and CDR2 SMNVEV (reference sequence). This CDR3 is built from 15 residues. The CDR3 spells CASSSGQGQNTEAFF. In DNA, the CDR3 is TGTGCCAGCAGTTCTGGACAGGGGCAGAACACTGAAGCTTTCTTT.

The chain recombines TRBV4-1 with TRBJ2-7; D is undetermined. V gave up 2 bases and J gave up 0 bases, with 14 bases separating them. CDR3 length equals 16 residues. Per the germline V gene, CDR1 is MGHRA and CDR2 is YSYEKL. CDR3 sequence reads: CASSQSSSSSSYEQYF. The CDR3 coding sequence is TGCGCCAGCAGCCAAAGTAGCAGTTCCAGCTCCTACGAGCAGTACTTC.

The rearrangement links TRBV19 to TRBJ1-2, with 7 bases fitting TRBD1. Germline-derived CDR1 and CDR2 are LNHDA and SQIVND (reference sequence). This CDR3 region has 14 residues. The trim removed 7 bases at V and 4 bases at J, leaving 9 bases unmatched. The CDR3 nucleotides are TGTGCCAGTAACCGACAGGGCCTGGGCTATGGCTACACCTTC. It is translated as CASNRQGLGYGYTF.

The chain has TRBV28 and TRBJ1-4; weak D call: TRBD1 (5 bases). CDR1 and CDR2 (germline): MDHEN, SYDVKM. Trimming stripped 2 bases from V and 5 bases from J, with 9 bases between. This CDR3 comprises 14 residues. The CDR3 region has the DNA TGTGCCAGCAGTTTAAGACAGTCCAATGAAAAACTGTTTTTT. Translation: CASSLRQSNEKLFF.

V usage is TRBV7-3 and J usage is TRBJ2-3; D is perhaps TRBD2 (6 bases). Trimming removed 2 bases at V and 1 base at J, with 10 bases between. Germline CDR1 SGHTA, CDR2 FQGTGA. The CDR3 contains 15 residues. In nucleotides, the CDR3 is TGTGCCAGCAGCTTAGGGGGAGGAGGCACAGATACGCAGTATTTT. The encoded protein is CASSLGGGGTDTQYF.

This chain connects TRBV6-6 to TRBJ1-5; 10 nucleotides line up with TRBD1. There are 15 residues in the CDR3. V was clipped by 2 bases and J by 7 bases; unmatched bases: 5. The germline V gene encodes CDR1 MNHNY and CDR2 SVGAGI (reference sequence). The CDR3, as DNA: TGTGCCAGCAGTTACCCGGGACAGGGGTCACAGCCCCAGCATTTT. It codes for CASSYPGQGSQPQHF.

This chain uses TRBV6-5 with TRBJ1-2; possible D gene TRBD1, 6 bases. Germline loops: CDR1 MNHEY, CDR2 SVGAGI. The CDR3 extends over 14 amino acids. V lost 6 bases, J lost 2 bases, and 13 bases lay in between. Written as DNA, the CDR3 is TGTGCCAGCAGGCCGACAGGTGCGAACTATGGCTACACCTTC. It codes for CASRPTGANYGYTF.

V is TRBV12-5 and J is TRBJ1-1; 11 bases match TRBD1. The germline CDR1 and CDR2 sequences are LGHNT and FRNRAP. The trim removed 1 base at V and 4 bases at J, leaving 20 bases unmatched. The CDR3 runs 21 residues. CDR3 sequence reads: CASGLARDPGTGGSTGTEAFF. In DNA form, the CDR3 reads TGTGCTAGTGGTTTGGCCCGGGATCCCGGGACAGGGGGTTCTACGGGCACTGAAGCTTTCTTT.

This chain joins TRBV27 and TRBJ1-2; 7 bases are a match to TRBD1. The CDR3 loop spans 15 amino acids. J gave up 1 base and V 4 bases, and 6 bases lay outside the gene matches. Germline CDR1 MNHEY, CDR2 SMNVEV (reference sequence). The CDR3 spells CASSSGTDVNYGYTF. In DNA form, the CDR3 reads TGTGCCAGCAGTTCAGGGACAGATGTTAACTATGGCTACACCTTC.

This clone was counted once. J is TRBJ1-2 and V is TRBV15; 7 positions match TRBD1. The trim removed 4 bases at V and 4 bases at J, leaving 6 bases unmatched. Germline CDR1 reads LNHNV; CDR2 reads YYDKDF (reference sequence). This CDR3 comprises 14 residues. The CDR3 here is CATSKTGVIYGYTF. Here the CDR3 DNA reads TGTGCCACCAGCAAAACAGGGGTTATCTATGGCTACACCTTC. Full variable domain (rest looked up from reference TRBV15 and TRBJ1-2): DAMVIQNPRYQVTQFGKPVTLSCSQTLNHNVMYWYQQKSSQAPKLLFHYYDKDFNNEADTPDNFQSRRPNTSFCFLDIRSPGLGDTAMYLCATSKTGVIYGYTFGSGTRLTVV.

J is TRBJ1-5 and V is TRBV7-6; unclear D gene. V lost 5 bases to trimming and J lost 1 base, with 6 bases between them. The CDR3 is 13 residues long. Germline-derived CDR1 and CDR2 are SGHVS and FNYEAQ. CDR3 amino acids: CASSIQSNQPQHF. The CDR3 DNA follows: TGTGCCAGCAGCATTCAGAGCAATCAGCCCCAGCATTTT. Complete variable domain (other parts from reference TRBV7-6 and TRBJ1-5): GAGVSQSPRYKVTKRGQDVALRCDPISGHVSLYWYRQALGQGPEFLTYFNYEAQQDKSGLPNDRFSAERPEGSISTLTIQRTEQRDSAMYRCASSIQSNQPQHFGDGTRLSIL.

This clone was picked up one time. This chain links TRBV15 with TRBJ1-6, with TRBD1 matching 7 bases. V trimming: 1 base; J trimming: 4 bases; junction bases outside the gene matches: 7. This CDR3 contains 17 residues. Germline loops: CDR1 LNHNV, CDR2 YYDKDF (reference sequence). In DNA, the CDR3 is TGTGCCACCAGCAGAGTTACAGGGGCGAATTATAATTCACCCCTCCACTTT. Its translation is CATSRVTGANYNSPLHF.

This chain joins TRBV7-2 and TRBJ1-1, with D hard to call. Trimming took 5 bases from V and 1 from J, leaving 14 bases between them. Per germline, CDR1 SGHTA and CDR2 FQGNSA. This CDR3 contains 15 residues. The CDR3 region is CASSSNTRRNTEAFF. Written as DNA, the CDR3 is TGTGCCAGCAGCAGCAACACCCGGAGGAACACTGAAGCTTTCTTT.

V usage is TRBV29-1 and J usage is TRBJ2-3, with a possible D match to TRBD1 (6 bases). Deletions cut 6 bases from V and 0 bases from J, with 16 bases between. There are 15 residues in the CDR3. The germline V gene encodes CDR1 SQVTM and CDR2 ANQGSEA. The DNA for the CDR3 is TGCAGCGTCACACAGGGAAAACTTAGCACAGATACGCAGTATTTT. Translation gives CSVTQGKLSTDTQYF.

This clone was recorded only once. The V gene is TRBV5-4, the J gene TRBJ1-2; a possible D gene is TRBD1 (5 bases). Germline V gives CDR1 SGHNT, CDR2 YYREEE (reference sequence). The CDR3 spans 16 residues. V shed 4 bases and J shed 0 bases, with 16 bases lying between them. CDR3 nucleotides: TGTGCCAGCAGCCCTCAGGCGGGACCCGCTAACTATGGCTACACCTTC. This sequence encodes CASSPQAGPANYGYTF.

This chain joins TRBV4-3 and TRBJ2-1; 8 nucleotides agree with TRBD2. Losses at the gene ends were 6 bases for V and 6 bases for J; bases not matched to a gene: 10. CDR1 is LGHNA and CDR2 is YSLEER in the germline V gene. This CDR3 contains 15 residues. CDR3 DNA: TGCGCCAGCAGAAGAGACGGGACTAGAGGCAATGAGCAGTTCTTC. It translates to CASRRDGTRGNEQFF.

The V gene is TRBV7-2, the J gene TRBJ2-2; 9 nucleotides align to TRBD2. V gave up 4 bases and J gave up 6 bases; unmatched junction bases: 3. The CDR3 totals 14 residues. The germline V gene encodes CDR1 SGHTA and CDR2 FQGNSA. This CDR3 reads CASSSLAGAGELFF. CDR3 nucleotide sequence: TGTGCCAGCAGCTCCTTAGCGGGGGCCGGGGAGCTGTTTTTT.

This clone was seen once. V usage is TRBV6-5 and J usage is TRBJ2-3; tentatively, D is TRBD2 (7 bases). Deletions cut 8 bases from V and 1 base from J, with 13 bases between. CDR3 length: 14 amino acids. Germline V lookup: CDR1 MNHEY, CDR2 SVGAGI. This chain's CDR3 is CASRGGGGTDTQYF. In DNA, the CDR3 is TGTGCCAGCCGCGGGGGCGGGGGCACAGATACGCAGTATTTT.

This chain connects TRBV5-4 to TRBJ2-7; 7 positions agree with TRBD2. The V gene's germline CDR1 is SGHNT and CDR2 YYREEE (reference sequence). This CDR3 is 15 amino acids long. After removal of 2 bases from V and 3 bases from J, the junction contained 8 bases not matched to a gene. The CDR3 protein is CASSFRGRGYYEQYF. The CDR3 nucleotides are TGTGCCAGCAGCTTCCGAGGGAGGGGTTACTACGAGCAGTACTTC.

The chain recombines TRBV7-3 with TRBJ2-7; 8 nucleotides align to TRBD2. V lost 2 bases, J lost 1 base, and 1 base stayed unmatched. The CDR3 sequence is 14 residues long. CDR1 is SGHTA and CDR2 is FQGTGA in the germline V gene. CDR3 region: CASSLAGGSYEQYF. Written as DNA, the CDR3 is TGTGCCAGCAGCTTAGCGGGGGGTTCCTACGAGCAGTACTTC.

The CDR3: CASSLELGRGLTEAFF. Here the CDR3 DNA reads TGTGCCAGCAGCTTAGAGCTCGGCAGGGGGCTCACTGAAGCTTTCTTT. The chain carries TRBV7-8 and TRBJ1-1, with 8 positions matching TRBD1. The V segment lost 1 base and the J segment 4 bases; nucleotides outside the gene matches: 8. Germline V gives CDR1 SGHVS, CDR2 FQNEAQ. The CDR3 spans 16 residues.

The CDR3: CASSLTGTGHEKLFF. The CDR3 DNA reads as TGTGCCAGCAGCTTAACCGGGACAGGCCATGAAAAACTGTTTTTT. The chain carries TRBV7-3 and TRBJ1-4, with TRBD1 matching 8 bases. The CDR3 is 15 amino acids. CDR1 is SGHTA and CDR2 is FQGTGA in the germline V gene. Trimming took 0 bases from V and 6 from J; bases not matched to a gene: 3.

The rearrangement joins TRBV4-3 to TRBJ2-3, with 10 bases fitting TRBD2. The CDR3 spans 18 residues. V dropped 1 base and J dropped 5; count of bases not matched to a gene: 12. Germline assignment: CDR1 LGHNA and CDR2 YSLEER. The DNA for the CDR3 is TGCGCCAGCAGCCAAGCCCCCCACTCTAGCGGGGGTTTAGATACGCAGTATTTT. Encoded protein: CASSQAPHSSGGLDTQYF.

CDR3 residues: CASSLAGAGGGEQFF. DNA for the CDR3: TGCGCCAGCAGCCTGGCGGGAGCGGGGGGGGGTGAGCAGTTCTTC. The chain has TRBV4-3 and TRBJ2-1; TRBD2 matches 10 bases. The length of the CDR3 is 15 residues. With 4 bases clipped from V and 9 bases from J, the junction kept 9 bases outside the gene matches. CDR1 is LGHNA and CDR2 is YSLEER in the germline V gene.

This sequence joins TRBV7-9 and TRBJ2-1, with 8 positions matching TRBD2. CDR1 is SEHNR, CDR2 FQNEAQ, per germline (reference sequence). This CDR3 spans 15 amino acids. V shed 3 bases, J shed 4 bases, and the junction held 5 bases outside the gene matches. CDR3 protein: CASSLTSDQYNEQFF. The CDR3 bases are TGTGCCAGCAGCTTGACTAGCGACCAATACAATGAGCAGTTCTTC.

Comments on this clone: This specimen includes other DNA sequences encoding the same CDR3. This chain joins TRBV9 and TRBJ2-5; the D gene is possibly TRBD2 (6 bases). CDR1 and CDR2 (germline): SGDLS, YYNGEE. The CDR3 length is 14 residues. The V and J ends lost 0 bases and 2 bases respectively, with 8 bases between them. The CDR3 sequence: CASSVGGVQETQYF. The DNA of the CDR3 is TGTGCCAGCAGCGTAGGGGGGGTACAAGAGACCCAGTACTTC. The full variable domain, its missing parts supplied by reference TRBV9 and TRBJ2-5, is DSGVTQTPKHLITATGQRVTLRCSPRSGDLSVYWYQQSLDQGLQFLIQYYNGEERAKGNILERFSAQQFPDLHSELNLSSLELGDSALYFCASSVGGVQETQYFGPGTRLLVL.

This clone was counted only a few times. V usage is TRBV21-1 and J usage is TRBJ1-5. TRBV21-1 is a pseudogene segment. The CDR3 has 14 residues. CDR3 sequence: CASWGRDSNQPQHF. The DNA for the CDR3 is TGTGCCAGCTGGGGGAGGGATAGCAATCAGCCCCAGCATTTT.

V and J are TRBV6-6 and TRBJ2-7; D is possibly TRBD1 (6 bases). The CDR3 has 14 residues. The germline V and J ends were trimmed by 2 bases and 0 bases, with 8 bases remaining between them. Germline V gene lookup returns CDR1 MNHNY and CDR2 SVGAGI (reference sequence). This chain's CDR3 is CASSYGTNSYEQYF. The DNA for the CDR3 is TGTGCCAGCAGTTACGGGACAAACTCCTACGAGCAGTACTTC.